Listed below are T cell receptor beta chains from one sample, sequenced in a study of blood T cell repertoires in COVID-19. Repertoires were generated with immunoSEQ multiplex PCR, while TCRdb's copy carries only in-frame clones and drops some. The table records roughly 400,000 clones, about 88% of them present only once. Sequencing used PBMCs or T cells enriched from blood (not recorded which). The receptors originated from a woman in her late teens or twenties who had been exposed to COVID-19. Both conserved end residues are part of each CDR3. The order of the fields is J gene, D gene, V gene, clone size, CDR3 DNA, CDR3 protein. D genes are given only for firm matches. For some rows the clone size is stated as once, few or many, or as a class when expanded; others skip it.

j_gene: TRBJ2-1; d_gene: TRBD2; v_gene: TRBV28; abundance: -; CDR3nt: TGTGCCAGCAGTTTAAGAAGCGGGAGGGCGCATGGTGAGCAGTTCTTC; CDR3aa: CASSLRSGRAHGEQFF
j_gene: TRBJ2-4; d_gene: -; v_gene: TRBV7-2; abundance: once; CDR3nt: TGTGCCAGCAGCTTTATACTAGCGGGACAGGGAACCAAAAACATTCAGTACTTC; CDR3aa: CASSFILAGQGTKNIQYF
j_gene: TRBJ1-2; d_gene: TRBD1; v_gene: TRBV28; abundance: -; CDR3nt: TGTGCCAGTACCGGGACAGGGATCTATGGCTACACCTTC; CDR3aa: CASTGTGIYGYTF
j_gene: TRBJ1-6; d_gene: TRBD1; v_gene: TRBV4-2; abundance: -; CDR3nt: TGTGCCAGCAGCCAAGCGGGACCGGGACAGGGGAGAAATTCACCCCTCCACTTT; CDR3aa: CASSQAGPGQGRNSPLHF
j_gene: TRBJ1-3; d_gene: TRBD1; v_gene: TRBV10-3; abundance: -; CDR3nt: TGTGCCATCAGGGACAGGGGCCTCTCTGGAAACACCATATATTTT; CDR3aa: CAIRDRGLSGNTIYF
j_gene: TRBJ1-1; d_gene: -; v_gene: TRBV20-1; abundance: once; CDR3nt: TGCAGTGCTAATGACAGGATGAACACTGAAGCTTTCTTT; CDR3aa: CSANDRMNTEAFF
j_gene: TRBJ1-1; d_gene: TRBD1; v_gene: TRBV4-2; abundance: many; CDR3nt: TGTGCCAGCAGCCAAGATGACAGGGATAGAGAAGCTTTCTTT; CDR3aa: CASSQDDRDREAFF
j_gene: TRBJ2-7; d_gene: TRBD1; v_gene: TRBV10-3; abundance: -; CDR3nt: TGTGCCATCAGTGTCGGAACGGACAGGGGCAGGTCCTACGAGCAGTACTTC; CDR3aa: CAISVGTDRGRSYEQYF
j_gene: TRBJ1-1; d_gene: -; v_gene: TRBV6-5; abundance: -; CDR3nt: TGTGCCAGCAGTTACGCTGGACAGTTGAACACTGAAGCTTTCTTT; CDR3aa: CASSYAGQLNTEAFF
j_gene: TRBJ1-6; d_gene: -; v_gene: TRBV3-1/TRBV3-2; abundance: -; CDR3nt: TGTGCCAGCAGCCAAACGGGGGGGGATTCACCCCTCCACTTT; CDR3aa: CASSQTGGDSPLHF
j_gene: TRBJ1-2; d_gene: -; v_gene: TRBV6-5; abundance: -; CDR3nt: TGTGCCAGCAGTCTTTATTTAATCACGACAGCGTTGACCTTC; CDR3aa: CASSLYLITTALTF
j_gene: TRBJ1-5; d_gene: TRBD1; v_gene: TRBV9; abundance: once; CDR3nt: TGTGCCAGCAGCTCTACAGGGGGGAGCTATCAGCCCCAGCATTTT; CDR3aa: CASSSTGGSYQPQHF
j_gene: TRBJ1-3; d_gene: -; v_gene: TRBV19; abundance: -; CDR3nt: TGTGCCAGTAGTAGCGACCCGGGGGTTCGAAACACCATATATTTT; CDR3aa: CASSSDPGVRNTIYF
j_gene: TRBJ2-7; d_gene: -; v_gene: TRBV6-5; abundance: -; CDR3nt: TGTGCCAGCATCAGACTCTCGACGGCAAACTACGAGCAGTACTTC; CDR3aa: CASIRLSTANYEQYF
j_gene: TRBJ2-7; d_gene: -; v_gene: TRBV6-5; abundance: -; CDR3nt: TGTGCCAGCAGCCCCGGTATCGAGCAGTACTTC; CDR3aa: CASSPGIEQYF
j_gene: TRBJ2-1; d_gene: TRBD2; v_gene: TRBV4-2; abundance: -; CDR3nt: TGTGCCAGCAGCCAAGCTAGCGGGGGGGCCAATGAGCAGTTCTTC; CDR3aa: CASSQASGGANEQFF
j_gene: TRBJ1-2; d_gene: -; v_gene: TRBV6-5; abundance: -; CDR3nt: TGTGCCAGCAGGATGATCGGAACAGGACGGTATGGCTACACCTTC; CDR3aa: CASRMIGTGRYGYTF
j_gene: TRBJ1-6; d_gene: -; v_gene: TRBV14; abundance: -; CDR3nt: TGTGCCAGCAGCCAAGATCTTGGCAGGATTGGTTCACCCCTCCACTTT; CDR3aa: CASSQDLGRIGSPLHF
j_gene: TRBJ1-1; d_gene: -; v_gene: TRBV19; abundance: -; CDR3nt: TGTGCCAGTAGTAATTGGGGGGGAGGAACTGAAGCTTTCTTT; CDR3aa: CASSNWGGGTEAFF
j_gene: TRBJ1-5; d_gene: -; v_gene: TRBV27; abundance: -; CDR3nt: TGTGCCAGCAGTGTTAACCCCGGGAGCAATCAGCCCCAGCATTTT; CDR3aa: CASSVNPGSNQPQHF
j_gene: TRBJ2-4; d_gene: -; v_gene: TRBV9; abundance: -; CDR3nt: TGTGCCAGCAGCCCCCAATCAGCGGAGAACAAAAACATTCAGTACTTC; CDR3aa: CASSPQSAENKNIQYF
j_gene: TRBJ1-3; d_gene: -; v_gene: TRBV2; abundance: once; CDR3nt: TGTGCCAGCAGACCCACAGGGTTGAACACCATATATTTT; CDR3aa: CASRPTGLNTIYF
j_gene: TRBJ2-7; d_gene: TRBD1; v_gene: TRBV5-1; abundance: once; CDR3nt: TGCGCCAGCAGCCCGGGACAGGGGGCCACCTACGAGCAGTACTTC; CDR3aa: CASSPGQGATYEQYF
j_gene: TRBJ1-1; d_gene: -; v_gene: TRBV6-5; abundance: -; CDR3nt: TGTGCCAGCAGATTTGAGGGTAAAGTCACTGAAGCTTTCTTT; CDR3aa: CASRFEGKVTEAFF